These T cell receptor beta chains were read from a single sample in a study of T cell responses to AZD1222 COVID-19 vaccine. Clones were read by immunoSEQ multiplex PCR, and TCRdb kept only the in-frame ones, dropping some. The data hold 150,000 to 200,000 clones, with around 87% observed a single time. The source material was peripheral blood, sampled on day 0 of AZD1222 vaccination. Receptor source: an adult in good health. Each CDR3 is given with its conserved first and last residue. Each record gives: CDR3 protein, D gene, J gene, V gene, clone size. D genes are given only for firm matches. Where a row states a size, it is once, few, many or the class of an expanded clone; other rows omit it.

CDR3: CASSLPRTGYNEQFF
D: TRBD1
J: TRBJ2-1
V: TRBV7-8
size: .

CDR3: CASSQEHFIQFF
D: .
J: TRBJ2-1
V: TRBV4-2
size: .

CDR3: CASSWGRQGAHGYTF
D: TRBD1
J: TRBJ1-2
V: TRBV6-5
size: .

CDR3: CASSFSAGGGYTF
D: TRBD1
J: TRBJ1-2
V: TRBV28
size: .

CDR3: CASSYSGGPTEAFF
D: .
J: TRBJ1-1
V: TRBV6-6
size: .

CDR3: CASSQSGRASVQFF
D: TRBD2
J: TRBJ2-1
V: TRBV19
size: .

CDR3: CASSVELGDEQYF
D: .
J: TRBJ2-7
V: TRBV9
size: .

CDR3: CASSSSGPYNEQFF
D: TRBD2
J: TRBJ2-1
V: TRBV19
size: .

CDR3: CAISEGDSSYEQYF
D: .
J: TRBJ2-7
V: TRBV10-3
size: few

CDR3: CASKRLAGFTGEQFF
D: TRBD2
J: TRBJ2-1
V: TRBV2
size: .

CDR3: CASSLRSGGVTDTQYF
D: .
J: TRBJ2-3
V: TRBV5-1
size: .

CDR3: CASSPASVREQYF
D: .
J: TRBJ2-7
V: TRBV7-2
size: .

CDR3: CASSSWTGNTEAFF
D: TRBD1
J: TRBJ1-1
V: TRBV7-9
size: .

CDR3: CASSSRALDITPTPLHF
D: .
J: TRBJ1-6
V: TRBV11-2
size: .

CDR3: CASSFGIPGGYTF
D: .
J: TRBJ1-2
V: TRBV12-3/TRBV12-4
size: few

CDR3: CATKVWGVETQYF
D: .
J: TRBJ2-5
V: TRBV15
size: once

CDR3: CASSSGQGGQETQYF
D: TRBD1
J: TRBJ2-5
V: TRBV7-7
size: .

CDR3: CASSPTGRLNTEAFF
D: .
J: TRBJ1-1
V: TRBV11-2
size: few

CDR3: CASSPTGDEQYF
D: TRBD1
J: TRBJ2-7
V: TRBV6-5
size: .

CDR3: CASSPRQTSTDTQYF
D: .
J: TRBJ2-3
V: TRBV18
size: .

CDR3: CASSFSSGQSNYGYTF
D: .
J: TRBJ1-2
V: TRBV27
size: .

CDR3: CASSSPTGDYGYTF
D: TRBD1
J: TRBJ1-2
V: TRBV19
size: .

CDR3: CASSRQNEAFF
D: .
J: TRBJ1-1
V: TRBV3-1/TRBV3-2
size: .

CDR3: CSVWTVRPFF
D: .
J: TRBJ2-1
V: TRBV29-1
size: .

CDR3: CASSRQLHEQYF
D: .
J: TRBJ2-7
V: TRBV14
size: .

CDR3: CASSDPRTFFYEQYF
D: .
J: TRBJ2-7
V: TRBV6-1
size: .